These T cell receptor beta chains were read from a single sample in a study of shared clonotypes between healthy human individuals. Assay: immunoSEQ multiplex PCR; the TCRdb copy retains only in-frame clones and omits some. The profile shows around 1.4 million clones, about 98.5% of them singletons. The source material was naive CD4+ T cells sorted from blood. The receptors originated from a young man in good health. Both conserved end residues are trimmed from each CDR3. Fields, in order: CDR3 protein, CDR3 length, D gene, clone size, V gene, J gene. A D gene is named only where the DNA matches it firmly. Not every row has a clone size; where given, it reads once, few, many or a size class.

CDR3: ASSLFARGRRHTDTQY; length: 16; D: .; size: .; V: TRBV13; J: TRBJ2-3
CDR3: ASSSPRHTEAF; length: 11; D: .; size: .; V: TRBV5-6; J: TRBJ1-1
CDR3: ASSAGTFWGTDTQY; length: 14; D: .; size: .; V: TRBV5-1; J: TRBJ2-3
CDR3: ASSPATTAGTQY; length: 12; D: .; size: once; V: TRBV2; J: TRBJ2-5
CDR3: AINEQNSGSSYNEQF; length: 15; D: TRBD2; size: .; V: TRBV10-3; J: TRBJ2-1
CDR3: ASSFGARGRHGETQY; length: 15; D: TRBD1; size: .; V: TRBV5-1; J: TRBJ2-5
CDR3: ASRQFTTNEKLF; length: 12; D: .; size: .; V: TRBV28; J: TRBJ1-4
CDR3: ASSERSPEAF; length: 10; D: .; size: .; V: TRBV2; J: TRBJ1-1
CDR3: ASSLGGAGDTQY; length: 12; D: .; size: .; V: TRBV5-1; J: TRBJ2-3
CDR3: ASERFYSIGNQPQH; length: 14; D: .; size: .; V: TRBV25-1; J: TRBJ1-5
CDR3: ASSVGGKETQY; length: 11; D: .; size: .; V: TRBV9; J: TRBJ2-5
CDR3: ASSQDWTLYVNEQY; length: 14; D: .; size: .; V: TRBV4-1; J: TRBJ2-7
CDR3: ASSYGTRGTNEQF; length: 13; D: TRBD2; size: .; V: TRBV5-8; J: TRBJ2-1
CDR3: ASRTQGGSYNEQF; length: 13; D: .; size: .; V: TRBV5-1; J: TRBJ2-1
CDR3: ASKLRDSNQPQH; length: 12; D: .; size: .; V: TRBV6-1; J: TRBJ1-5
CDR3: ASSLGDRVKETQY; length: 13; D: TRBD1; size: .; V: TRBV28; J: TRBJ2-5
CDR3: ASSTGGFYEQY; length: 11; D: TRBD1; size: .; V: TRBV7-9; J: TRBJ2-7
CDR3: ASSREGFETQY; length: 11; D: TRBD2; size: .; V: TRBV11-2; J: TRBJ2-5
CDR3: ASSVGTVNTEAF; length: 12; D: TRBD1; size: .; V: TRBV5-1; J: TRBJ1-1
CDR3: AWSVKDTQY; length: 9; D: .; size: .; V: TRBV30; J: TRBJ2-3
CDR3: ASSLVYRESNQPQH; length: 14; D: .; size: .; V: TRBV28; J: TRBJ1-5
CDR3: ASSQELAGLAKNIQY; length: 15; D: TRBD2; size: .; V: TRBV4-1; J: TRBJ2-4
CDR3: ASSLAGLASTDTQY; length: 14; D: .; size: .; V: TRBV5-1; J: TRBJ2-3
CDR3: ASREFRGVEQY; length: 11; D: .; size: .; V: TRBV5-1; J: TRBJ2-7
CDR3: ASSLDSPPTDTQY; length: 13; D: .; size: once; V: TRBV5-1; J: TRBJ2-3
CDR3: AWSEGDTEAF; length: 10; D: .; size: .; V: TRBV30; J: TRBJ1-1
CDR3: ASSEYAIAGDLYNEQF; length: 16; D: TRBD2; size: .; V: TRBV25-1; J: TRBJ2-1
CDR3: ASSQDRFQETQY; length: 12; D: .; size: .; V: TRBV4-3; J: TRBJ2-5
CDR3: ASSLSGGPTYNEQF; length: 14; D: .; size: .; V: TRBV5-1; J: TRBJ2-1
CDR3: ASSLAGRGGYEQY; length: 13; D: TRBD2; size: once; V: TRBV5-4; J: TRBJ2-7
CDR3: ASSRTGTGFPYEQY; length: 14; D: TRBD1; size: .; V: TRBV27; J: TRBJ2-7
CDR3: ASSPGLAGGLRDETQY; length: 16; D: TRBD2; size: .; V: TRBV7-7; J: TRBJ2-5
CDR3: ASSRVTGSYNEQF; length: 13; D: .; size: .; V: TRBV27; J: TRBJ2-1
CDR3: ASAGLGQETQY; length: 11; D: .; size: .; V: TRBV7-6; J: TRBJ2-5
CDR3: ASSPARGSVFYEQY; length: 14; D: .; size: .; V: TRBV5-6; J: TRBJ2-7
CDR3: ASSIRTGETYGYT; length: 13; D: TRBD1; size: .; V: TRBV27; J: TRBJ1-2
CDR3: ASSGYRGAGYGYT; length: 13; D: .; size: .; V: TRBV25-1; J: TRBJ1-2
CDR3: ASSLAQGAKPSTDTQY; length: 16; D: TRBD1; size: .; V: TRBV5-1; J: TRBJ2-3
CDR3: ASSESKSVRTVNQPQH; length: 16; D: .; size: .; V: TRBV6-1; J: TRBJ1-5
CDR3: AWTLAGPQDTQY; length: 12; D: TRBD2; size: .; V: TRBV30; J: TRBJ2-3
CDR3: ASRPPDRHNQPQH; length: 13; D: .; size: once; V: TRBV28; J: TRBJ1-5
CDR3: ASSPPLIDSGYT; length: 12; D: .; size: .; V: TRBV18; J: TRBJ1-2
CDR3: ASSTTGISHYEQY; length: 13; D: .; size: .; V: TRBV7-9; J: TRBJ2-7
CDR3: ASSQWGSRALNEQF; length: 14; D: .; size: .; V: TRBV16; J: TRBJ2-1
CDR3: ATSRGTGTSSYEQY; length: 14; D: TRBD1; size: .; V: TRBV15; J: TRBJ2-7
CDR3: ASSNSGRAADTQY; length: 13; D: TRBD2; size: .; V: TRBV6-1; J: TRBJ2-3
CDR3: ASKRLAGGGGEQF; length: 13; D: TRBD2; size: .; V: TRBV2; J: TRBJ2-1
CDR3: ARGGLAGFTDTQY; length: 13; D: .; size: .; V: TRBV2; J: TRBJ2-3